The next 15 T cell receptor beta chains were all read from a single sample in a study of OX40 agonist ivuxolimab in advanced cancers. Measured with immunoSEQ multiplex PCR; TCRdb has only the in-frame clones, and not every one. The table shows more than 70,000 clones, with around 91% occurring only once. The specimen was CD4+ or CD8+ T cells sorted from blood, collected in a trial of the OX40 agonist ivuxolimab. The receptor source for this set is an adult with an advanced solid tumor such as melanoma, head and neck, liver or kidney cancer.

This clone was recorded only once. J is TRBJ2-1 and V is TRBV9; D is undetermined. This CDR3 comprises 15 residues. V lost 4 bases, J lost 1 base, and 12 bases lay in between. Germline-derived CDR1 and CDR2 are SGDLS and YYNGEE. The CDR3, as DNA: TGTGCCAGCAGCTCGGGCTCTTCTTCCTACAATGAGCAGTTCTTC. This sequence encodes CASSSGSSSYNEQFF.

The CDR3: CASSLKILSGRGNTEAFF. CDR3 DNA sequence: TGTGCCAGCAGCTTAAAGATCCTCTCCGGGAGAGGGAACACTGAAGCTTTCTTT. This sequence joins TRBV7-9 and TRBJ1-1, with D hard to call. Germline V gene sequence: CDR1 SEHNR, CDR2 FQNEAQ (reference sequence). The CDR3 runs 18 residues. Trimming pared 2 bases from V and 1 base from J, leaving 20 bases between. Full variable domain (missing parts from reference TRBV7-9 and TRBJ1-1): DTGVSQNPRHKITKRGQNVTFRCDPISEHNRLYWYRQTLGQGPEFLTYFQNEAQLEKSRLLSDRFSAERPKGSFSTLEIQRTEQGDSAMYLCASSLKILSGRGNTEAFFGQGTRLTVV.

The V gene is TRBV28, the J gene TRBJ1-2; D might be TRBD1 (5 bases). Per the germline V gene, CDR1 is MDHEN and CDR2 is SYDVKM. The CDR3 is 16 residues long. With 5 bases removed from V and 3 bases from J, the gap between germline ends came to 19 bases. CDR3 amino acids: CASSRLDYRLHYGYTF. CDR3 DNA: TGTGCCAGCAGTCGCCTCGATTACAGGTTGCACTATGGCTACACCTTC.

The sample holds one count of this clone. This chain links TRBV14 with TRBJ1-2; no clear D. Germline assignment: CDR1 SGHDN and CDR2 FVKESK. V lost 3 bases and J lost 8, with 13 bases in between. This CDR3 is 13 amino acids long. CDR3 sequence (DNA): TGTGCCAGCAGCCATGGAGCGACGGGGGGCTACACCTTC. Translating gives CASSHGATGGYTF.

This rearrangement joins TRBV6-5 to TRBJ2-7; tentatively, D is TRBD1 or TRBD2 (5 bases each). V was shortened by 7 bases and J by 1 base, with 14 bases between the two germline ends. The CDR3 extends over 14 amino acids. In germline, CDR1 is MNHEY, CDR2 SVGAGI. The CDR3 reads CASTPRDGSYEQYF. The CDR3 nucleotides read TGTGCCAGCACTCCCCGGGACGGATCCTACGAGCAGTACTTC.

This clone showed up just once. The rearrangement uses TRBV5-4 and TRBJ1-1; D is uncertain. This CDR3 region has 13 residues. Germline V gene data show CDR1 as SGHNT and CDR2 as YYREEE (reference sequence). V was shortened by 2 bases and J by 0 bases, with 5 bases between the two germline ends. Here the CDR3 reads CASSFKLNTEAFF. For the CDR3, the DNA is TGTGCCAGCAGCTTTAAGCTGAACACTGAAGCTTTCTTT.

This clone occurred once. The rearrangement joins TRBV28 to TRBJ1-1; perhaps TRBD1 as D (5 bases). CDR3 length equals 14 residues. Germline assignment: CDR1 MDHEN and CDR2 SYDVKM. V was trimmed by 6 bases and J by 5 bases, leaving 16 bases between them. Written as DNA, the CDR3 is TGTGCCAGCAGCCCGAATTGGGGCGAAACTGAAGCTTTCTTT. It encodes CASSPNWGETEAFF.

This clone appeared a single time. The chain couples TRBV19 to TRBJ1-5; possibly TRBD1 for D (6 bases). V was shortened by 3 bases and J by 7 bases, with 19 bases between the two germline ends. The CDR3 consists of 16 residues. Germline CDR1 and CDR2: LNHDA and SQIVND (reference sequence). This chain's CDR3 is CASSIRTARGSQPQHF. CDR3 nucleotides: TGTGCCAGTAGTATCCGGACAGCGCGAGGTTCGCAGCCCCAGCATTTT.

This chain uses TRBV7-9 with TRBJ1-3; the match to TRBD1 covers 8 bases. CDR3 length equals 17 residues. The V and J ends lost 1 base and 6 bases, in that order; junction bases with no gene match: 11. The V gene's germline CDR1 is SEHNR and CDR2 FQNEAQ (reference sequence). CDR3 nucleotide sequence: TGTGCCAGCAGCTTAGAAGTCGGCAGGGGGCAAGAAAACACCATATATTTT. It codes for CASSLEVGRGQENTIYF.

This chain links TRBV11-2 with TRBJ2-5; D gene unclear. CDR3 length: 14 residues. The ends were cut back, 5 bases at V and 2 bases at J, with 12 bases in the middle. From germline, CDR1 is SGHAT and CDR2 FQNNGV. DNA of the CDR3: TGTGCCAGCAGCCCCGTAGTGGGACAAGAGACCCAGTACTTC. It codes for CASSPVVGQETQYF.

The genes are TRBV19 and TRBJ2-5, with unresolved D. V lost 7 bases, J lost 1 base, and 10 bases lay in between. Looked up from germline, CDR1 is LNHDA and CDR2 is SQIVND (reference sequence). This CDR3 is 13 amino acids long. The CDR3 sequence is CASKTVAQETQYF. CDR3 coding DNA: TGTGCCAGTAAAACGGTAGCCCAAGAGACCCAGTACTTC.

The chain recombines TRBV18 with TRBJ1-1; D call uncertain. Germline CDR1 reads KGHSH; CDR2 reads LQKENI. The CDR3 totals 14 residues. Trimming left V 3 bases short and J 4 bases short, with 12 bases between. This CDR3 is CASSPSMGSTEAFF. The CDR3 nucleotides read TGTGCCAGCTCACCGTCCATGGGTAGCACTGAAGCTTTCTTT.

For this clone: The same CDR3 also results from other DNA sequences found in this sample. The chain carries TRBV5-1 and TRBJ2-3; tentative D call: TRBD1 (6 bases). Trimming took 0 bases from V and 1 from J, leaving 6 bases between them. The CDR3 is 14 amino acids. Germline CDR1 and CDR2: SGHRS and YFSETQ. The CDR3 region is CASSLGTGTDTQYF. The CDR3 coding sequence is TGCGCCAGCAGCTTGGGGACAGGCACAGATACGCAGTATTTT.

The J gene is TRBJ2-7, the V gene TRBV5-1; TRBD1 agrees at 7 bases. The trim removed 1 base at V and 3 bases at J, leaving 4 bases unmatched. This CDR3 region has 14 residues. Germline-derived CDR1 and CDR2 are SGHRS and YFSETQ. CDR3 region: CASSLLQGDYEQYF. The CDR3 coding sequence is TGCGCCAGCAGCTTGTTGCAGGGGGACTACGAGCAGTACTTC.

The CDR3 DNA sequence: TGCGCCAGCAGCTTGACCGGTCAGATCTACGAGCAGTACTTC. Residues: CASSLTGQIYEQYF. The chain has TRBV5-1 and TRBJ2-7; no firm D call. The germline V gene encodes CDR1 SGHRS and CDR2 YFSETQ. The ends were cut back, 1 base at V and 3 bases at J, with 11 bases in the middle. This CDR3 spans 14 amino acids.